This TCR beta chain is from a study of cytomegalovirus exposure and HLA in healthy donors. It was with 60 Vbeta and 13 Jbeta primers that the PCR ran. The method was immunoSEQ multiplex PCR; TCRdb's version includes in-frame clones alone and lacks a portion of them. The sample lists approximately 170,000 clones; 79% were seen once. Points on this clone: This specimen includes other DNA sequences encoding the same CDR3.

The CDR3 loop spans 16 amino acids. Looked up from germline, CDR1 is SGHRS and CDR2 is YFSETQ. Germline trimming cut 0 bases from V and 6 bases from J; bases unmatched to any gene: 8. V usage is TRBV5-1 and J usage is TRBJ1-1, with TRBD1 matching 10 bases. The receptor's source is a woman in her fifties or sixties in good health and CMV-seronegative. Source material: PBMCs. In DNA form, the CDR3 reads TGCGCCAGCAGCTTGGCTCGGACAGGGGGAATTTCTGAAGCTTTCTTT. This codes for CASSLARTGGISEAFF.